The 26 T cell receptor beta chains below were found in one sample sequenced in a study of blood T cell repertoires in COVID-19. Produced via immunoSEQ multiplex PCR; TCRdb's table is partial and in-frame only. Of 350,000 to 450,000 clones in the sample, around 84% were seen once. The sequenced sample was peripheral blood. These receptors were collected from a woman under 30 with acute or convalescent COVID-19.

On this clone itself: Other DNA sequences within the sample encode an identical CDR3. The chain recombines TRBV5-1 with TRBJ1-1; TRBD1 is a possible D gene (6 bases). Germline V CDR1 and CDR2: SGHRS, YFSETQ. With 2 bases removed from V and 1 base from J, the gap between germline ends came to 9 bases. CDR3 length: 14 amino acids. CDR3 nucleotides: TGCGCCAGCAGCTTATCAGGGGCGAACACTGAAGCTTTCTTT. It yields the protein CASSLSGANTEAFF.

This clone appeared a single time. The chain employs TRBV9 and TRBJ2-3; maybe TRBD1 (6 bases). This CDR3 spans 15 amino acids. V was cut by 2 bases and J by 2 bases, with 12 bases left in between. Germline CDR1 and CDR2: SGDLS and YYNGEE. The CDR3 DNA reads TGTGCCAGCAGCGTCGACGGACAGACCACAGATACGCAGTATTTT. It encodes CASSVDGQTTDTQYF.

J is TRBJ2-3 and V is TRBV6-6; 9 positions agree with TRBD1. The ends lost 3 bases at V and 1 base at J; junction bases unmatched: 2. The germline CDR1 and CDR2 sequences are MNHNY and SVGAGI (reference sequence). The CDR3 covers 15 residues. In nucleotides, the CDR3 is TGTGCCAGCAGTTATTGGGACAGGGGCACAGATACGCAGTATTTT. Protein: CASSYWDRGTDTQYF.

CDR3 coding DNA: TGTGCCAGCAGCACAGGGTCTGGGGCCAACGTCCTGACTTTC. Protein product: CASSTGSGANVLTF. The chain is built from TRBV6-5 and TRBJ2-6, with D perhaps matching TRBD1 (6 bases). Germline V gene sequence: CDR1 MNHEY, CDR2 SVGAGI. The CDR3 has 14 amino acids. The V gene lost 6 bases and the J gene lost 1 base, with 7 bases spanning the gap.

This clone was recorded once. The V and J genes are TRBV5-6 and TRBJ2-3, with D maybe TRBD2 (5 bases). V lost 4 bases to trimming and J lost 2 bases, with 14 bases between them. The germline gives CDR1 SGHDT, CDR2 YYEEEE. This CDR3 is built from 15 residues. Written as DNA, the CDR3 is TGTGCCAGCAGCCCACTGAACCGGGACACAGATACGCAGTATTTT. Its translation: CASSPLNRDTDTQYF.

V is TRBV15 and J is TRBJ2-1, with a tentative D call TRBD2 (6 bases). The CDR3 covers 15 residues. Per germline, CDR1 LNHNV and CDR2 YYDKDF (reference sequence). V lost 3 bases to trimming and J lost 4 bases, with 13 bases between them. CDR3 region: CATSSGAAGYNEQFF. CDR3 nucleotides: TGTGCCACCAGCAGTGGAGCCGCGGGGTACAATGAGCAGTTCTTC. The variable domain in full, completed from reference TRBV15 and TRBJ2-1, reads DAMVIQNPRYQVTQFGKPVTLSCSQTLNHNVMYWYQQKSSQAPKLLFHYYDKDFNNEADTPDNFQSRRPNTSFCFLDIRSPGLGDTAMYLCATSSGAAGYNEQFFGPGTRLTVL.

There are a few counts of this clone. The chain uses TRBV4-1 and TRBJ1-4; 8 nucleotides agree with TRBD1. With V trimmed by 2 bases and J by 7 bases, 6 bases remained unmatched. Germline V gene data show CDR1 as MGHRA and CDR2 as YSYEKL. The CDR3 loop spans 15 amino acids. The CDR3 loop is CASSQFDRGSEKLFF. CDR3 coding DNA: TGCGCCAGCAGCCAATTTGACAGGGGTAGTGAAAAACTGTTTTTT.

This clone was picked up one time. The chain has TRBV14 and TRBJ2-3; 9 bases are shared with TRBD2. The CDR3 loop spans 14 amino acids. CDR1 is SGHDN, CDR2 FVKESK, per germline. V lost 8 bases and J lost 2; bases outside the gene matches: 5. The CDR3 DNA is TGTGCCAGCTCGTTAGCGGGGGTCACAGATACGCAGTATTTT. This gives the protein CASSLAGVTDTQYF.

There are a few counts of this clone. The rearrangement uses TRBV11-2 and TRBJ1-1; no clear D. With 2 bases removed from V and 0 bases from J, the gap between germline ends came to 10 bases. There are 15 residues in the CDR3. CDR1 SGHAT and CDR2 FQNNGV come from the germline V gene. The CDR3 region is CASSLLRGMNTEAFF. CDR3 nucleotide sequence: TGTGCCAGCAGCTTACTTCGGGGAATGAACACTGAAGCTTTCTTT.

V is TRBV5-5 and J is TRBJ2-5; TRBD1 might be the D (5 bases). Trimming shortened V by 6 bases and J by 5 bases, and 23 bases separated the two germline ends. The germline V gene encodes CDR1 SGHKS and CDR2 YYEKEE (reference sequence). This CDR3 is 16 amino acids long. CDR3 bases: TGTGCCAGCAACAAGGGGTTGAACCTCGGACGGGAGACCCAGTACTTC. It specifies CASNKGLNLGRETQYF.

The V call is TRBV3-1 (or the pseudogene TRBV3-2), the J call TRBJ2-1; 14 bases line up with TRBD2. The trim removed 1 base at V and 7 bases at J, leaving 3 bases unmatched. This CDR3 is built from 16 residues. Germline-derived CDR1 and CDR2 are LGHDT and YNNKEL (reference sequence). The CDR3 DNA is TGTGCCAGCAGCCAAGGGGGGACTAGCGGGAGTAATGAGCAGTTCTTC. Protein product: CASSQGGTSGSNEQFF.

J is TRBJ2-2 and V is TRBV6-6, with TRBD1 as a possible D gene (5 bases). Deletions cut 6 bases from V and 5 bases from J, with 10 bases between. This CDR3 comprises 13 residues. CDR1 is MNHNY and CDR2 is SVGAGI in the germline V gene (reference sequence). CDR3 sequence: CASRDTRTGELFF. The CDR3 region has the DNA TGTGCCAGCAGGGACACCCGGACCGGGGAGCTGTTTTTT.

This rearrangement joins TRBV6-5 to TRBJ2-7; TRBD2 might be the D (5 bases). This CDR3 contains 14 residues. V lost 8 bases and J 4 bases, leaving 18 bases between the germline ends. Germline assignment: CDR1 MNHEY and CDR2 SVGAGI. CDR3 protein: CASQAAVNHYEQYF. The CDR3 nucleotides read TGTGCCAGCCAAGCGGCAGTAAACCATTACGAGCAGTACTTC.

J is TRBJ1-2 and V is TRBV7-3; D is perhaps TRBD1 (6 bases). Trimming took off 5 bases at V and 4 bases at J, with 20 bases between the two ends. This CDR3 contains 16 residues. From germline, CDR1 is SGHTA and CDR2 FQGTGA. The CDR3 DNA sequence: TGTGCCAGCAGCCCCGGGGGGCAGGGAATTACCTATGGCTACACCTTC. Its protein is CASSPGGQGITYGYTF.

This clone was observed once. J is TRBJ1-5 and V is TRBV19; 11 bases match TRBD1. The CDR3 runs 20 residues. With 4 bases clipped from V and 1 base from J, the junction kept 15 bases outside the gene matches. Per the germline V gene, CDR1 is LNHDA and CDR2 is SQIVND (reference sequence). CDR3 residues: CASSKRTGGNDVYSNQPQHF. In DNA, the CDR3 is TGTGCCAGTAGTAAGAGGACAGGGGGCAATGATGTCTACAGCAATCAGCCCCAGCATTTT.

CDR3 in amino acids: CASSLTGTSGRGDEQFF. The CDR3 DNA sequence: TGTGCCAGCAGTTTGACCGGGACTAGCGGGAGGGGCGATGAGCAGTTCTTC. The rearrangement uses TRBV27 and TRBJ2-1, with 16 nucleotides matching TRBD2. V was pared by 3 bases and J by 8 bases, with 7 bases of the junction left unmatched. Per the germline V gene, CDR1 is MNHEY and CDR2 is SMNVEV (reference sequence). The CDR3 consists of 17 residues.

This clone appeared a few times. This chain joins TRBV5-1 and TRBJ1-4, with D possibly being TRBD1 (6 bases). The ends were cut back, 4 bases at V and 0 bases at J, with 10 bases in the middle. Germline V CDR1 and CDR2: SGHRS, YFSETQ. There are 15 residues in the CDR3. CDR3 protein: CASSITGSTNEKLFF. DNA of the CDR3: TGCGCCAGCAGCATAACAGGGTCAACTAATGAAAAACTGTTTTTT.

The chain uses TRBV4-1 and TRBJ1-3; 7 bases line up with TRBD1. From germline, CDR1 is MGHRA and CDR2 YSYEKL. The CDR3 length is 13 residues. With V trimmed by 5 bases and J by 6 bases, 4 bases remained unmatched. The CDR3 DNA sequence: TGCGCCAGCAGCATAGGGGGCGTAAACACCATATATTTT. This sequence encodes CASSIGGVNTIYF.

The CDR3 DNA reads as TGTGCCAGTAGTTCAGGGGGGACCCTCTCTGGGGCCAACGTCCTGACTTTC. Amino acid sequence: CASSSGGTLSGANVLTF. V gene TRBV19 combines with J gene TRBJ2-6, with D perhaps TRBD1 (7 bases). The CDR3 runs 17 residues. Trimming stripped 5 bases from V and 0 bases from J, with 14 bases between. Germline CDR1 and CDR2: LNHDA and SQIVND (reference sequence).

The V call is TRBV30, the J call TRBJ2-7; 9 bases map to TRBD1. With V trimmed by 8 bases and J by 0 bases, 8 bases remained unmatched. This CDR3 is built from 14 residues. CDR1 GTSNPN and CDR2 SVGIG come from the germline V gene (reference sequence). This CDR3 is CAHNRDRDSYEQYF. The CDR3 bases are TGTGCCCACAACCGGGACAGGGACTCCTACGAGCAGTACTTC.

The J gene is TRBJ1-5, the V gene TRBV4-1, with 7 bases fitting TRBD1. Per germline, CDR1 MGHRA and CDR2 YSYEKL. CDR3 length: 16 residues. Trimming took 1 base from V and 5 from J; bases not matched to a gene: 8. The chain's CDR3 is CASSQVRTGSDQPQHF. Here the CDR3 DNA reads TGCGCCAGCAGCCAAGTTCGGACAGGATCAGATCAGCCCCAGCATTTT.

CDR3 sequence (DNA): TGTGCCGTTACAGGATCTTGGGACATTCAGTACTTC. It yields the protein CAVTGSWDIQYF. V is TRBV6-6 and J is TRBJ2-4; TRBD1 is a possible D gene (5 bases). Trimming stripped 11 bases from V and 8 bases from J, with 16 bases between. Germline V lookup: CDR1 MNHNY, CDR2 SVGAGI (reference sequence). The CDR3 loop spans 12 amino acids.

The chain combines TRBV24-1 with TRBJ2-1; 13 positions match TRBD2. The germline V gene has CDR1 KGHDR and CDR2 SFDVKD. This CDR3 has 17 residues. The junction had 10 bases not matched to a gene; V was cut back by 5 bases and J by 7 bases. CDR3 in DNA: TGTGCCACCAGTGGGACTAGCGGGAGCTCCTTGGGAAATGAGCAGTTCTTC. This gives the protein CATSGTSGSSLGNEQFF.

The chain uses TRBV2 and TRBJ1-6; TRBD1 matches 8 bases. CDR1 and CDR2 from the germline V gene are SNHLY and FYNNEI. The CDR3 extends over 15 amino acids. The J segment lost 10 bases and the V segment lost 1 base, leaving 6 bases of the junction unmatched. The CDR3 DNA is TGTGCCAGCAGTGAAGGTCTCAGGGGGCAATCACCCCTCCACTTT. Amino acids: CASSEGLRGQSPLHF.

V gene TRBV27 combines with J gene TRBJ1-6, with 9 positions matching TRBD1. Germline CDR1 and CDR2: MNHEY and SMNVEV (reference sequence). The CDR3 is 14 amino acids. V dropped 3 bases and J dropped 14; count of bases not matched to a gene: 8. This CDR3 is CASSLMGQGPTLHF. CDR3 nucleotides: TGTGCCAGCAGTTTGATGGGACAGGGTCCCACCCTCCACTTT.

Only one count was recorded for this clone. V is TRBV7-9 and J is TRBJ1-2, with D maybe TRBD1 (6 bases). V lost 6 bases, J lost 4 bases, and 18 bases lay in between. This CDR3 has 15 amino acids. Germline loops: CDR1 SEHNR, CDR2 FQNEAQ (reference sequence). DNA of the CDR3: TGTGCCAGCAGACCGAACCCGGGACATTTCTATGGCTACACCTTC. Amino acid sequence: CASRPNPGHFYGYTF.